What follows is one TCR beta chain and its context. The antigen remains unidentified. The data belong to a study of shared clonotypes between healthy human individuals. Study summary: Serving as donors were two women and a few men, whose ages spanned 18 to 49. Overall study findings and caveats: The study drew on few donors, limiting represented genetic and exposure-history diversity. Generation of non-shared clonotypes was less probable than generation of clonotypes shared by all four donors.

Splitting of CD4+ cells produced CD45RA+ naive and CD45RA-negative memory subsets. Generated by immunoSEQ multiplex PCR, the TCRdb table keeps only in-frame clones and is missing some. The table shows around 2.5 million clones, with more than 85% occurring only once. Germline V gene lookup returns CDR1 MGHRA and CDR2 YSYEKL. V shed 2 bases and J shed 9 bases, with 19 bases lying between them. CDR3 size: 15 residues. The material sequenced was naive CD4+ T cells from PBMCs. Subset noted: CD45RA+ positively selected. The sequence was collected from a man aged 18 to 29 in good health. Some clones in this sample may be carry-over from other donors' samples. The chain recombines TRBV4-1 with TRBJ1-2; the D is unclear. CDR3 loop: CASSQPGRLIISYTF. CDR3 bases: TGCGCCAGCAGCCAACCAGGTCGCCTGATTATCAGCTACACCTTC.